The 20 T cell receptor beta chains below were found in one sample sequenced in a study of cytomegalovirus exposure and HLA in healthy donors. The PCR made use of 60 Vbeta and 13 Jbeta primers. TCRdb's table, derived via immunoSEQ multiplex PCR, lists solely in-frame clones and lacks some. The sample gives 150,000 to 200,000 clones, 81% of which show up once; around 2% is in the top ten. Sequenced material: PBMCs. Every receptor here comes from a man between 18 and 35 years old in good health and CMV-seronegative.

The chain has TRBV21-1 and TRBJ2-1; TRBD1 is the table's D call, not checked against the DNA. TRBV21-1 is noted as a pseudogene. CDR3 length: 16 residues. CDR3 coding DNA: TGTGCCAGCAGCAAAGGGGTCGGGACAGGGGGCGATGAGCAGTTCTTC. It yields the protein CASSKGVGTGGDEQFF.

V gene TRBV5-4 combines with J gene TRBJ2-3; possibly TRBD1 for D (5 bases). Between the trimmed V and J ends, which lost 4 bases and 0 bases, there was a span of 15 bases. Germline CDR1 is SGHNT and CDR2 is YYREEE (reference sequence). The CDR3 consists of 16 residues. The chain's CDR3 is CASSNGHSLSTDTQYF. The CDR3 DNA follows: TGTGCCAGCAGCAATGGACATTCTCTTAGCACAGATACGCAGTATTTT.

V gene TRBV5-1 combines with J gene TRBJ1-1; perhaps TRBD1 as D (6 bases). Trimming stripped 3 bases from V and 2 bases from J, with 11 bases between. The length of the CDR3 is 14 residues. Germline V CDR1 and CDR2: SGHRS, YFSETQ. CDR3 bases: TGCGCCAGCAGCTCACTACAGGGAAACACTGAAGCTTTCTTT. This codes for CASSSLQGNTEAFF.

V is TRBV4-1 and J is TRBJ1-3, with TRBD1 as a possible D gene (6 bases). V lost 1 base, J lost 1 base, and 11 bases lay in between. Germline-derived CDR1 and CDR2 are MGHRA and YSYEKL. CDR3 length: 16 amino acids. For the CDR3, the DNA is TGCGCCAGCAGCCAAGGGGGGCCCATTTCTGGAAACACCATATATTTT. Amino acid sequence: CASSQGGPISGNTIYF.

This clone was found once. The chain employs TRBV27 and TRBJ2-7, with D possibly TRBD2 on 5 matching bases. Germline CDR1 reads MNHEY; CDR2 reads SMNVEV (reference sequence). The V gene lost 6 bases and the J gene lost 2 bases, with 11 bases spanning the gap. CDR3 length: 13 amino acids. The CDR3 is CASRWTATYEQYF. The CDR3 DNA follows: TGTGCCAGCAGGTGGACTGCCACCTACGAGCAGTACTTC.

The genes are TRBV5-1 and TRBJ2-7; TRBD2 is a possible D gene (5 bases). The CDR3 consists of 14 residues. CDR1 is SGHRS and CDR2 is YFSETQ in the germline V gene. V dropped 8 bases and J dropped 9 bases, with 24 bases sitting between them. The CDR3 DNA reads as TGCGCCAGGTCCCGAGCGGATACTCTCGCCTGGCAGTACTTC. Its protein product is CARSRADTLAWQYF.

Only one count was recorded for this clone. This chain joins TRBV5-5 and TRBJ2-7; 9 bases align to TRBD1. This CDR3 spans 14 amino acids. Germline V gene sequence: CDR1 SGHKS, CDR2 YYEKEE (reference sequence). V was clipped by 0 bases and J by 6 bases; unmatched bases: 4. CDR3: CASSLGTGVLEQYF. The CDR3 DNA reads TGTGCCAGCAGCTTGGGGACAGGGGTACTCGAGCAGTACTTC. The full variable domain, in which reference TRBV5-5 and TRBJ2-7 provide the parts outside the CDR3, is DAGVTQSPTHLIKTRGQQVTLRCSPISGHKSVSWYQQVLGQGPQFIFQYYEKEERGRGNFPDRFSARQFPNYSSELNVNALLLGDSALYLCASSLGTGVLEQYFGPGTRLTVT.

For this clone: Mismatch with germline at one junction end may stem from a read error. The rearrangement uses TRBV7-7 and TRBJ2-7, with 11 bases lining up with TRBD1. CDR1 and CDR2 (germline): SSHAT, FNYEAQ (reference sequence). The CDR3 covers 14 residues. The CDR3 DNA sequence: TGTGCTAGCAGCTTTGGGACAGGGGGGTACGAGCAGTACTTC. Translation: CASSFGTGGYEQYF.

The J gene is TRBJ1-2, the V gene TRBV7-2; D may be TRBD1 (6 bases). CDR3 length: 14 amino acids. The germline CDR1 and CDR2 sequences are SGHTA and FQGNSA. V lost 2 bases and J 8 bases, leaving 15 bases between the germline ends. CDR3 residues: CASSLLIAGAGYTF. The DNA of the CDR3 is TGTGCCAGCAGCTTACTCATCGCAGGGGCAGGCTACACCTTC.

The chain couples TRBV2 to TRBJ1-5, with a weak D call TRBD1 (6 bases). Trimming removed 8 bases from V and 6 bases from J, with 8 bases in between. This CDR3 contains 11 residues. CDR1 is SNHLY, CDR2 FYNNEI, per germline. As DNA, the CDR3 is TGTGCCAGCGGGGGCGGTCAGCCCCAGCATTTT. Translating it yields CASGGGQPQHF.

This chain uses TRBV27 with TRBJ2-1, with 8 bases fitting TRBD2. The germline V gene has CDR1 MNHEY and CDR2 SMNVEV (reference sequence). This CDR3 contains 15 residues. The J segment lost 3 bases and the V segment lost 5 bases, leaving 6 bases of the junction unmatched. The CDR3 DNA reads TGTGCCAGCAGTCCACTAGCGGAGAACTACAATGAGCAGTTCTTC. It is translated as CASSPLAENYNEQFF.

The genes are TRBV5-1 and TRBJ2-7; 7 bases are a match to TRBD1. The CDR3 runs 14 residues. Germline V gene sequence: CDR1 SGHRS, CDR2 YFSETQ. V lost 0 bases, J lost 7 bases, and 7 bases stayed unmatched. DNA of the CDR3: TGCGCCAGCAGCTTGGAGGCAGGGGGTGGTGAGCAGTACTTC. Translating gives CASSLEAGGGEQYF.

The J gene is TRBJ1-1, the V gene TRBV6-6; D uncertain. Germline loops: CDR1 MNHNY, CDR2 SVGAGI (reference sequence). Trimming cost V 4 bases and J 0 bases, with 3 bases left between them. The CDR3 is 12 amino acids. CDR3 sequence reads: CASSSVNTEAFF. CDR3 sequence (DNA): TGTGCCAGCAGTTCAGTGAACACTGAAGCTTTCTTT.

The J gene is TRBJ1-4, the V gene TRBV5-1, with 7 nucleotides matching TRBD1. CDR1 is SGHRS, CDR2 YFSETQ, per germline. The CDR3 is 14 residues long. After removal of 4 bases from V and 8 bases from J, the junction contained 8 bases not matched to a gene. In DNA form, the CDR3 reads TGCGCCAGCAGCGGGGGGACAGCTGCAGAAAAACTGTTTTTT. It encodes CASSGGTAAEKLFF.

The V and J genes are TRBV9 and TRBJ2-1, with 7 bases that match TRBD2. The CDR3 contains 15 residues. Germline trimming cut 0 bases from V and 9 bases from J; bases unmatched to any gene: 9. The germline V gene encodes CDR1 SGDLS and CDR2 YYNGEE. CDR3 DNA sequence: TGTGCCAGCAGCGTAGGGGCGGGCGGCGGGGGTGAGCAGTTCTTC. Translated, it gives CASSVGAGGGGEQFF.

CDR3 residues: CAWSDGGDYEQYF. CDR3 in DNA: TGTGCCTGGAGTGACGGAGGGGACTACGAGCAGTACTTC. The chain recombines TRBV30 with TRBJ2-7, with D perhaps matching TRBD2 (6 bases). The CDR3 is 13 residues long. The germline gives CDR1 GTSNPN, CDR2 SVGIG (reference sequence). V lost 1 base, J lost 3 bases, and 10 bases lay in between.

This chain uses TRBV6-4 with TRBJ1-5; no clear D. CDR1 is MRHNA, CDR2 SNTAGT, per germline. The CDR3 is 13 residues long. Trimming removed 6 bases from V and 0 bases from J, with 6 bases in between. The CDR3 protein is CASSADSNQPQHF. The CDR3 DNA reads TGTGCCAGCAGCGCAGATAGCAATCAGCCCCAGCATTTT.

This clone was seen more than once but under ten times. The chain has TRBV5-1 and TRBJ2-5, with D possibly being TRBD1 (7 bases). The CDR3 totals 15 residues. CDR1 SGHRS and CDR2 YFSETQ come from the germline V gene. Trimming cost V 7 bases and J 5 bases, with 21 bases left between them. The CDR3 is CASGAGGGVGETQYF. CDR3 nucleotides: TGCGCCAGCGGGGCTGGAGGGGGCGTCGGGGAGACCCAGTACTTC.

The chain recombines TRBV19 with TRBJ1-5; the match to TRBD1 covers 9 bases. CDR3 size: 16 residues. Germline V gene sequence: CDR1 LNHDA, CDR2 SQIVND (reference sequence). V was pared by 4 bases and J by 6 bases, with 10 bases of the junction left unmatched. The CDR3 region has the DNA TGTGCCAGTAGTACATTACGGGCACAGGGGGCTCAGCCCCAGCATTTT. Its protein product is CASSTLRAQGAQPQHF.

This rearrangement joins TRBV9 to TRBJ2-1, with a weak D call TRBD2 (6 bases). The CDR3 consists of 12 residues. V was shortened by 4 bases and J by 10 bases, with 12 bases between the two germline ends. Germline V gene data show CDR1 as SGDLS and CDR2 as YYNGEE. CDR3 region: CASSFTSREQFF. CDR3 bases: TGTGCCAGCAGCTTTACTAGCAGAGAGCAGTTCTTC.